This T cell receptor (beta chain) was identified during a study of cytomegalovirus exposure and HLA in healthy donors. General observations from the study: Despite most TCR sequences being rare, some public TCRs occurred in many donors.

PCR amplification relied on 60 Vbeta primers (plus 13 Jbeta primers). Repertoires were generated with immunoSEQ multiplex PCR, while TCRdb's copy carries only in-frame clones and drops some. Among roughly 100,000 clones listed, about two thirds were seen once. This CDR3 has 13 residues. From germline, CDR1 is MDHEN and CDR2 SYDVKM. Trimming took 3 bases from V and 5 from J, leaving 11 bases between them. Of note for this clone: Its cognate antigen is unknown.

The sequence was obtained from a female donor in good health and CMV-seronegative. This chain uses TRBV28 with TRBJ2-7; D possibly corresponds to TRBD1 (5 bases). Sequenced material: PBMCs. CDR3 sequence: CASSLSGRDEQYF. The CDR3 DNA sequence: TGTGCCAGCAGTTTGTCGGGCAGGGACGAGCAGTACTTC.